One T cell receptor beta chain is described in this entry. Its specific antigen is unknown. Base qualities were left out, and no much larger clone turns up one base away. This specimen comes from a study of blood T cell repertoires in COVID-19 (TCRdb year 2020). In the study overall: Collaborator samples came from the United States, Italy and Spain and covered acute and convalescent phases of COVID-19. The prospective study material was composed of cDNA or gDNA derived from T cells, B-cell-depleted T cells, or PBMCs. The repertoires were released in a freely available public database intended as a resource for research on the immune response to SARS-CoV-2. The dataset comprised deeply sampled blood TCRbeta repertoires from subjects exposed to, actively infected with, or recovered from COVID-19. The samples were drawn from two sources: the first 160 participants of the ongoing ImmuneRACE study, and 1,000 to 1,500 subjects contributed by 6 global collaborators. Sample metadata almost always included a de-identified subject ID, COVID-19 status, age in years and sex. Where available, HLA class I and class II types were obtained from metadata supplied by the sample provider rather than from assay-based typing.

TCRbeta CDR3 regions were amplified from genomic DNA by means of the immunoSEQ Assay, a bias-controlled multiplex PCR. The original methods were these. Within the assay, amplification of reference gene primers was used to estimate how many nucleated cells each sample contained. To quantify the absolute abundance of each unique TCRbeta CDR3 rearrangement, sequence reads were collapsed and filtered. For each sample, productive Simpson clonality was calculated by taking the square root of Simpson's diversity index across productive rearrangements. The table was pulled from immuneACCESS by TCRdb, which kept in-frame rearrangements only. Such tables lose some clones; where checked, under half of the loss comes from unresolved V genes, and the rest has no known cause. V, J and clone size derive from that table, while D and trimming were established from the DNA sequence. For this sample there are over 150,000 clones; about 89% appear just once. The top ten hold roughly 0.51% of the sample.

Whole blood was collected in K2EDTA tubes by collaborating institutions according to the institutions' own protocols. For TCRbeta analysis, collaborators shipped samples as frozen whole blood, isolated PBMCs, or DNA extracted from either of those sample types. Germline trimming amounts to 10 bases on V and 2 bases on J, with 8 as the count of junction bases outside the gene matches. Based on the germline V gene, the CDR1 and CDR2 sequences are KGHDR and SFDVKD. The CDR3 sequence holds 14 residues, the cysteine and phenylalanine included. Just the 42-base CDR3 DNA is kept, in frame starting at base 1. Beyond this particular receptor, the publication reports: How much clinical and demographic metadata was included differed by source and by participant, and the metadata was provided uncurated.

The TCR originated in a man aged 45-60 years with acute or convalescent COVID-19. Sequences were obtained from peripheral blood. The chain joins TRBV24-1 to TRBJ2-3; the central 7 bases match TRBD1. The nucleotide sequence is TGTGCCACTACAACAGGGGCAGTCACAGATACGCAGTATTTT. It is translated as CATTTGAVTDTQYF.